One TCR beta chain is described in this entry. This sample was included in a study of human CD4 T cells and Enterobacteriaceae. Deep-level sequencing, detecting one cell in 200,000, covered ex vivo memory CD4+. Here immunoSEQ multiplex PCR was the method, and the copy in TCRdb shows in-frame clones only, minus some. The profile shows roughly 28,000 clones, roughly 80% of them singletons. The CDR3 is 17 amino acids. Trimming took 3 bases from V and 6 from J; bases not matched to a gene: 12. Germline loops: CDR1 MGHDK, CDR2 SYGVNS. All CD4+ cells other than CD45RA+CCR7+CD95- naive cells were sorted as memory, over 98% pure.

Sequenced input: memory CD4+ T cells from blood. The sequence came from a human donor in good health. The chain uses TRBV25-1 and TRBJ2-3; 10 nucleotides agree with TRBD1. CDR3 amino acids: CASSDSLRDRGRDTQYF. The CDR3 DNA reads TGTGCCAGCAGTGACAGTCTCCGGGACAGGGGCCGTGATACGCAGTATTTT.